This T cell receptor (beta chain) was profiled in a study of T cells in Graves' hyperthyroidism and ophthalmopathy. Study-wide results and limits: Onset of ophthalmopathy came a median roughly 6.5 months after the model predicted it. Most thyroid clonotypes expanded above 0.001 appeared in blood too.

A note on this clonotype: Its specificity is not known.

This CDR3 is 16 amino acids long. Germline V CDR1 and CDR2: SEHNR, FQNEAQ (reference sequence). V was clipped by 5 bases and J by 5 bases; unmatched bases: 7. It was RNA transcripts that yielded the amplified TCR beta CDR3 regions. During a first-round RT-PCR of the TCR CDR3, the HTBI primer set was used. TCRdb itself ran the multiplex PCR reads through MiXCR, one entry per CDR3 protein. The table has a few hundred thousand distinct CDR3 sequences, roughly 20% seen once; the top ten hold less than 45%. PBMCs were sourced from 9 to 10 ml fresh peripheral blood. Source material: blood. This clonotype was sampled from a man between 18 and 29 years old with Graves' ophthalmopathy. The chain has TRBV7-9 and TRBJ2-3, with 13 bases matching TRBD2. The DNA of the CDR3 is TGTGCCAGCAGCCGCACTAGCGGGGGGGCGATAGATACGCAGTATTTT. Protein: CASSRTSGGAIDTQYF.